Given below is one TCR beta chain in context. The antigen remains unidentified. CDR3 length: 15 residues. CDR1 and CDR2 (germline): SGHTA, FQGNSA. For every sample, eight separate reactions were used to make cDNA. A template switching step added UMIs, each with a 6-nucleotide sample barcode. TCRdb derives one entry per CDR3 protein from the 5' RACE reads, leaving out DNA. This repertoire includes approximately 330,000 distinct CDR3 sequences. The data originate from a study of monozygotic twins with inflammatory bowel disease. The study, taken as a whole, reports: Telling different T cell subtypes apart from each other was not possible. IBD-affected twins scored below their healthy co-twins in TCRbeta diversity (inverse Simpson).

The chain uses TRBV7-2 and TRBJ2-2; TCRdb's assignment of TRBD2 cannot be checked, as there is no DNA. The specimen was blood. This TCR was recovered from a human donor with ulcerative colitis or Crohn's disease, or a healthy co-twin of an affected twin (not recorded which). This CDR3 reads CASSALTSRTGELFF. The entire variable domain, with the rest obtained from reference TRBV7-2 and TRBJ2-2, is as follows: GAGVSQSPSNKVTEKGKDVELRCDPISGHTALYWYRQSLGQGLEFLIYFQGNSAPDKSGLPSDRFSAERTGGSVSTLTIQRTQQEDSAVYLCASSALTSRTGELFFGEGSRLTVL.